This T cell receptor beta chain appears in the sequencing data of a study of T cells in Graves' hyperthyroidism and ophthalmopathy. Amplification of TCR beta CDR3 regions used RNA as the template. With the HTBI primer set, the TCR CDR3 went through a first round of RT-PCR. TCRdb reprocessed the multiplex PCR reads with MiXCR, giving one entry per CDR3 protein. The table records under 650,000 distinct CDR3 sequences, 15% to 20% of them present only once. With a duration under 2 months, the hyperthyroidism was newly diagnosed in patients aged 18 to 65. Patients were excluded for uncontrolled infection, other autoimmune disease, pregnancy or lactation. There are a few counts of this clonotype. The antigen remains undetermined. Whole-study findings and limits: Most clonotypes that expanded in the thyroid above 0.001 also showed up in blood.

In germline, CDR1 is SEHNR, CDR2 FQNEAQ (reference sequence). The CDR3 length is 14 residues. Trimming cost V 2 bases and J 1 base, with 6 bases left between them. The origin of this receptor is a young woman with Graves' hyperthyroidism. Sequenced: blood. This sequence joins TRBV7-9 and TRBJ2-1; unclear D gene. The CDR3 loop reads CASSLTDSYNEQFF. The CDR3 nucleotides read TGTGCCAGCAGCTTAACGGATTCCTACAATGAGCAGTTCTTC.